The clone carrying this T cell receptor beta chain was found once. The entry originates in a study of shared clonotypes between healthy human individuals. Per the original data handling: Without quality scores, immunoSEQ junctional reads could not be filtered like full-length reads. Using immunoSEQ multiplex PCR, the repertoire was profiled, and TCRdb retains in-frame clones only, with some absent. Clonal size and the V and J genes are those of that table, whereas D and trimming came from the DNA. The sample consists of about 480,000 clones, around 79% of them appearing once. The CDR3 spans 14 residues. J gave up 5 bases and V 5 bases, and 4 bases lay outside the gene matches. The V gene's germline CDR1 is KGHSH and CDR2 LQKENI.

What was sequenced was PBMCs. The chain couples TRBV18 to TRBJ1-4; 8 bases match TRBD1. The clonotype originates from a woman in her thirties or forties in good health. Some clones in this sample may be carry-over from other donors' samples. The CDR3 protein is CASSGGQENEKLFF. Here the CDR3 DNA reads TGTGCCAGCTCAGGGGGACAGGAGAATGAAAAACTGTTTTTT. Looking up the rest from reference TRBV18 and TRBJ1-4 gives the full variable domain: NAGVMQNPRHLVRRRGQEARLRCSPMKGHSHVYWYRQLPEEGLKFMVYLQKENIIDESGMPKERFSAEFPKEGPSILRIQQVVRGDSAAYFCASSGGQENEKLFFGSGTQLSVL.